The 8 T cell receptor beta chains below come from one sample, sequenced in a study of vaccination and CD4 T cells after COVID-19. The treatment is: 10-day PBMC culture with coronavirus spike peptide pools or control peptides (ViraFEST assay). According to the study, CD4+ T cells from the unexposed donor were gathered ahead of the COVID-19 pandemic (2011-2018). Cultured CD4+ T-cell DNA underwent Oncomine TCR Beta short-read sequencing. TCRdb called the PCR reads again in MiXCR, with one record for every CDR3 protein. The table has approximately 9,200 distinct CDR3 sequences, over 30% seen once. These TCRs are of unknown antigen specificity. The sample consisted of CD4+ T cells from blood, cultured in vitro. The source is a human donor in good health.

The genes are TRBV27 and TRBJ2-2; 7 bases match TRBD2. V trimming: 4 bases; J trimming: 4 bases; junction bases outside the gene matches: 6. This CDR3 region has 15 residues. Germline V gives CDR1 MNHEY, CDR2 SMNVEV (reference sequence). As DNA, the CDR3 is TGTGCCAGCAGTTCCTGGACTAGAAGCACCGGGGAGCTGTTTTTT. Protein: CASSSWTRSTGELFF.

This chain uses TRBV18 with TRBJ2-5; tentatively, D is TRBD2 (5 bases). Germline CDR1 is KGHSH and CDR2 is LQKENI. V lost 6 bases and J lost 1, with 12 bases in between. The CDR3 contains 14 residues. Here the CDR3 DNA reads TGTGCCAGCTCGCGACTAAGATCCCAAGAGACCCAGTACTTC. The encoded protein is CASSRLRSQETQYF.

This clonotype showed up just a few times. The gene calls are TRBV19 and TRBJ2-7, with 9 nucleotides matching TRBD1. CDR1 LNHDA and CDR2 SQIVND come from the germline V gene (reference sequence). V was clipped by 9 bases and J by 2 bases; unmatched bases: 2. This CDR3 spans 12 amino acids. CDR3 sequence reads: CASRQGAYEQYF. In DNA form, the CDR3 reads TGTGCCAGCAGACAGGGGGCCTACGAGCAGTACTTC.

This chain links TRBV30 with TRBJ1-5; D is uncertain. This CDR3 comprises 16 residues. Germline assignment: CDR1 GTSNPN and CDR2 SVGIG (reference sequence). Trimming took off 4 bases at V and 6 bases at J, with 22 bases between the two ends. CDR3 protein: CAWTPRAGPTGQPQHF. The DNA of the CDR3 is TGTGCCTGGACCCCGCGTGCCGGTCCCACCGGTCAGCCCCAGCATTTT.

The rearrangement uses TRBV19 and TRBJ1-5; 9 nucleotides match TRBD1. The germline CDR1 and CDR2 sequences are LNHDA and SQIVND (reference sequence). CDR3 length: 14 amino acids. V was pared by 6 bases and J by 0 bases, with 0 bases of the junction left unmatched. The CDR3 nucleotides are TGTGCCAGTAGGACAGGGGGTAGCAATCAGCCCCAGCATTTT. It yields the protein CASRTGGSNQPQHF.

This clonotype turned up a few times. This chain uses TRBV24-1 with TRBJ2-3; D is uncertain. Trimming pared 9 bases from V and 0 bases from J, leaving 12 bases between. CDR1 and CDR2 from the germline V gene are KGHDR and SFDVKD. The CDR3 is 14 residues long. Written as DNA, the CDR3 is TGTGCCACCGGGCCCGTGGGGAGCACAGATACGCAGTATTTT. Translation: CATGPVGSTDTQYF.

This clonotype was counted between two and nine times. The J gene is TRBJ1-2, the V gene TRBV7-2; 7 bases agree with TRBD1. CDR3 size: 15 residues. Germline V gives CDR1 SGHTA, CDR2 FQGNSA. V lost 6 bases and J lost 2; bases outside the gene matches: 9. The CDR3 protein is CASRLNTGANYGYTF. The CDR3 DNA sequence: TGTGCCAGCAGACTTAATACAGGGGCCAACTATGGCTACACCTTC.

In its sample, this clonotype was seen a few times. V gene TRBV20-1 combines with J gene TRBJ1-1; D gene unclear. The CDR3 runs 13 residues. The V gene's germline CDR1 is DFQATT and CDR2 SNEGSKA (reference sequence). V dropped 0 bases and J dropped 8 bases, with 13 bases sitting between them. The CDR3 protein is CSARDVRQLEAFF. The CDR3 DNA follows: TGCAGTGCTAGAGATGTCAGGCAGTTAGAAGCTTTCTTT.